This T cell receptor beta chain was identified during a study of blood T cell repertoires in COVID-19. Study in general: COVID-19 samples, acute and convalescent, were from the United States, Italy and Spain.

Germline CDR1 LNHDA, CDR2 SQIVND (reference sequence). The V segment lost 1 base and the J segment 2 bases; nucleotides outside the gene matches: 1. The length of the CDR3 is 14 residues. Per the study methods: It was from reference gene primer amplification that nucleated cell counts were estimated. Clones were sequenced by immunoSEQ multiplex PCR, and TCRdb holds only the in-frame ones, with some missing. V, J and clone size reflect that table, while D and trimming were determined from the DNA. The repertoire holds 35,000 to 55,000 clones, with 90% as singletons. This chain links TRBV19 with TRBJ1-2; 7 nucleotides line up with TRBD1. This clonotype was sampled from a middle-aged man with active COVID-19. Sequenced: peripheral blood. CDR3 loop: CASSIGQGNYGYTF. CDR3 DNA sequence: TGTGCCAGTAGTATAGGACAGGGAAACTATGGCTACACCTTC.